This T cell receptor (beta chain) was identified during a study of vaccination effects on CD4 cells after COVID-19. Sequenced by immunoSEQ multiplex PCR; TCRdb stores in-frame clones only, minus some. The sample lists under 80,000 clones; 73% were seen once. The CDR3 spans 15 residues. Unmatched junction bases numbered 10, after V lost 5 bases and J lost 4 bases. Germline V gives CDR1 MNHEY, CDR2 SVGEGT. With respect to this clone: Its cognate antigen is unknown.

Study-wide results and limits: Sampling in the study covered few convalescent patients and included no early post-infection timepoints.

ViraFEST used viral peptide pools to expand antigen-specific CD4+ T cells before sequencing. Culturing for about ten days preceded CD4+ T cell isolation. The individual was infected with SARS-CoV-2 between March and December 2020, as confirmed by PCR. Under 2.5 million PBMC were seeded per well and grown in the presence of about 9.6 IU/ml IL-2 and about 10 ug/ml peptides. Cultures got half-medium changes with IL-2 on days 3 and 7. The sequence was collected from a human donor who had a prior SARS-CoV-2 infection. V and J are TRBV6-2 or TRBV6-3 and TRBJ2-5, with 7 positions matching TRBD1. This specimen was CD4+ T cells from PBMCs cultured with HIV peptides, taken before COVID-19 vaccination. Sample subset: HIV-1 Nef peptide pool negative control/reference culture. The CDR3 DNA follows: TGTGCCAGCAGTCTAGACAGGGCAAGAGTAGAGACCCAGTACTTC. Translated, it gives CASSLDRARVETQYF.